The clone carrying this T cell receptor beta chain showed up just a few times. The CDR3 has 16 residues. With V trimmed by 6 bases and J by 6 bases, 11 bases remained unmatched. CDR1 MNHNS and CDR2 SASEGT come from the germline V gene. This entry comes from a study of T cells in Graves' hyperthyroidism and ophthalmopathy. Researchers amplified the TCR beta CDR3 regions from RNA transcripts. First-round RT-PCR of the TCR CDR3 relied on the HTBI primer set. TCRdb independently ran MiXCR on the multiplex PCR reads; one entry per CDR3 protein. The table shows 550,000 to 650,000 distinct CDR3 sequences, with 12% to 15% occurring only once.

The chain has TRBV6-1 and TRBJ2-2; 9 bases match TRBD1. Sequencing was performed on blood. The sequence derives from a woman in her thirties or forties with Graves' hyperthyroidism. The CDR3 bases are TGTGCCAGCAGCGACCGAGGGACAGGGATCCCCGGGGAGCTGTTTTTT. Its protein is CASSDRGTGIPGELFF.